These T cell receptor beta chains were read from a single sample in a study of metastatic and nonmetastatic thyroid tumors. TCRdb re-called the PCR reads with MiXCR. The sample lists more than 20,000 clones, around 21% occurring once. Sequenced material: blood. The receptors were sampled from a female donor with papillary thyroid cancer or a benign thyroid nodule (not recorded which). Some clones in this sample may be carry-over from other donors' samples. The CDR3 runs from the conserved cysteine through the conserved F or W. A D gene is named only where the DNA matches it firmly. A row's size may be missing; if present it is once, few, many or a size class.

TRBJ1-4,many,TRBV29-1,TRBD1,CSVNRGRGEKLFF,TGCAGCGTGAACAGGGGGCGCGGTGAAAAACTGTTTTTT
TRBJ2-3,many,TRBV20-1,TRBD1,CSAGTGGFSGTDTQYF,TGCAGTGCTGGGACAGGGGGCTTTTCTGGCACAGATACGCAGTATTTT
TRBJ1-2,many,TRBV7-3,TRBD1,CASSFGQGYGYTF,TGTGCCAGCAGCTTTGGACAGGGGTATGGCTACACCTTC
TRBJ2-7,NA,TRBV7-2,TRBD2,CASSPGAGLFYEQYF,TGTGCCAGCAGCCCTGGGGCGGGACTATTCTACGAGCAGTACTTC
TRBJ1-3,few,TRBV28,NA,CASRELTGNTIYF,TGTGCCAGCAGAGAACTGACAGGAAACACCATATATTTT
TRBJ2-1,once,TRBV4-2,NA,CASSRDNEQFF,TGTGCCAGCAGCCGCGACAATGAGCAGTTCTTC
TRBJ2-3,many,TRBV20-1,TRBD2,CSAWGSLLAGADTQYF,TGCAGTGCTTGGGGCTCCCTTCTAGCGGGAGCAGATACGCAGTATTTT
TRBJ1-2,NA,TRBV24-1,TRBD1,CATSYVTGAPSVYTF,TGTGCCACCAGTTATGTTACAGGGGCCCCCAGTGTCTACACCTTC
TRBJ2-7,NA,TRBV28,NA,CASRRGGTGSYEQYF,TGTGCCAGCAGGCGGGGGGGGACAGGCTCCTACGAGCAGTACTTC
TRBJ2-2,medium-sized,TRBV6-4,NA,CASSESQQGNTGELFF,TGTGCCAGCAGTGAATCCCAACAGGGCAACACCGGGGAGCTGTTTTTT
TRBJ2-7,many,TRBV20-1,TRBD2,CSARPPSGSGAYEQYF,TGCAGTGCTAGACCTCCCAGCGGGAGCGGCGCCTACGAGCAGTACTTC
TRBJ2-1,many,TRBV7-9,TRBD1,CASSPRQGVYNEQFF,TGTGCCAGCAGCCCGCGACAGGGGGTCTACAATGAGCAGTTCTTC
TRBJ2-1,once,TRBV9,NA,CASSVEGGNEQFF,TGTGCCAGCAGCGTAGAGGGAGGCAATGAGCAGTTCTTC
TRBJ2-7,NA,TRBV20-1,TRBD2,CSARDFSGTEQYF,TGCAGTGCTAGAGATTTTAGCGGGACCGAGCAGTACTTC
TRBJ2-2,many,TRBV19,TRBD2,CASRPTSSQRGNTGELFF,TGTGCCAGTAGGCCGACTAGCTCCCAGCGGGGTAACACCGGGGAGCTGTTTTTT
TRBJ2-7,few,TRBV28,TRBD2,CASSYLVAGAVYEQYF,TGTGCCAGCAGTTACTTGGTAGCGGGAGCGGTCTACGAGCAGTACTTC
TRBJ2-1,NA,TRBV19,NA,CASSIEGSATSYDEQFF,TGTGCCAGTAGTATAGAAGGGTCGGCAACCTCTTACGATGAGCAGTTCTTC
TRBJ2-1,many,TRBV3-1,NA,CASSLLGDWQFF,TGTGCCAGCAGCCTCTTAGGGGACTGGCAGTTCTTC
TRBJ2-3,many,TRBV6-4,NA,CASGSSTDTQYF,TGTGCCAGCGGGAGCAGCACAGATACGCAGTATTTT
TRBJ1-1,many,TRBV20-1,TRBD1,CSAIPGQGASTEAFF,TGCAGTGCCATCCCCGGACAGGGGGCGAGTACTGAAGCTTTCTTT
TRBJ2-1,many,TRBV10-2,NA,CASGISGPAYNEQFF,TGCGCCAGCGGGATTAGCGGACCCGCCTACAATGAGCAGTTCTTC
TRBJ2-7,many,TRBV7-9,TRBD2,CASSDGLAGAGEQYF,TGTGCCAGCAGCGACGGGCTAGCGGGAGCGGGAGAGCAGTACTTC
TRBJ2-3,few,TRBV6-4,TRBD2,CASSDGAGGPTDTQYF,TGTGCCAGCAGTGACGGAGCGGGAGGGCCCACAGATACGCAGTATTTT
TRBJ2-5,many,TRBV4-3,TRBD2,CASSQGATSGQETQYF,TGCGCCAGCAGCCAAGGGGCGACTAGCGGCCAAGAGACCCAGTACTTC
TRBJ1-1,NA,TRBV6-2/TRBV6-3,NA,CASGPGGPALF,TGTGCCAGCGGTCCGGGGGGCCCAGCTTTATTT
TRBJ1-5,many,TRBV19,NA,CASSIGSRGNQPQHF,TGTGCCAGTAGTATAGGGTCCAGGGGCAATCAGCCCCAGCATTTT
TRBJ2-7,many,TRBV6-6,NA,CASSYLQGPIHEQYF,TGTGCCAGCAGTTACTTGCAGGGGCCTATCCACGAGCAGTACTTC
TRBJ1-5,few,TRBV12-3/TRBV12-4,NA,CVSSLTGPRRPQHF,TGTGTCAGCAGCCTAACAGGGCCCCGGAGGCCCCAGCATTTT
TRBJ2-7,medium-sized,TRBV28,NA,CASRVAEGAYEQYF,TGTGCCAGCAGAGTAGCGGAGGGGGCCTACGAGCAGTACTTC
TRBJ2-1,many,TRBV19,TRBD1,CASSIGDRAYNEQFF,TGTGCCAGTAGTATAGGGGACAGAGCCTACAATGAGCAGTTCTTC
TRBJ1-6,medium-sized,TRBV19,NA,CASREQLNSPLHF,TGTGCCAGTAGGGAGCAGTTAAATTCACCCCTCCACTTT
TRBJ2-6,many,TRBV6-1,NA,CASSSLGSGANVLTF,TGTGCCAGCAGTTCCCTAGGTTCTGGGGCCAACGTCCTGACTTTC
TRBJ2-5,many,TRBV20-1,NA,CSAEDSGRNQETQYF,TGCAGTGCTGAAGACTCAGGACGGAATCAAGAGACCCAGTACTTC
TRBJ2-1,medium-sized,TRBV19,NA,CASSVRSQGEQFF,TGTGCCAGTAGTGTCAGGTCACAAGGTGAGCAGTTCTTC
TRBJ1-3,many,TRBV6-1,NA,CASSATGTSGNTIYF,TGTGCCAGCAGCGCTACCGGGACCTCTGGAAACACCATATATTTT